These 29 T cell receptor beta chains were all obtained from the same sample, sequenced in a study of T cells in localized non-small cell lung cancer. Only in-frame clones appear in the TCRdb table, and some are missing; sequencing was by immunoSEQ multiplex PCR. The table has roughly 5,000 clones, around 32% seen once. This material consisted of lung tumor tissue, taken before any cancer treatment. Receptor source: a woman aged 40 to 75 with stage II squamous cell lung carcinoma.

This clone has just a few counts. This sequence joins TRBV30 and TRBJ2-3; 7 bases are shared with TRBD1. Germline V CDR1 and CDR2: GTSNPN, SVGIG (reference sequence). The CDR3 length is 16 residues. J lost 3 bases, V lost 2 bases, and 11 bases had no gene match. CDR3 sequence (DNA): TGTGCCTGGAGTAGTATCCGGGACAGCGGAACAGATACGCAGTATTTT. This gives the protein CAWSSIRDSGTDTQYF.

V gene TRBV30 combines with J gene TRBJ2-7; the D is unclear. Germline CDR1 is GTSNPN and CDR2 is SVGIG (reference sequence). Trimming stripped 1 base from V and 6 bases from J, with 7 bases between. There are 11 residues in the CDR3. The CDR3 loop reads CAWSAQAEQYF. The CDR3 bases are TGTGCCTGGAGTGCCCAGGCCGAGCAGTACTTC.

The V call is TRBV18, the J call TRBJ2-1; TRBD2 matches at 10 bases. Germline V gene lookup returns CDR1 KGHSH and CDR2 LQKENI. Trimming cost V 0 bases and J 6 bases; bases outside gene matches: 5. The CDR3 has 16 residues. In DNA, the CDR3 is TGTGCCAGCTCACCACCGGTTCTAGCGGGAGTCAATGAGCAGTTCTTC. Protein product: CASSPPVLAGVNEQFF.

The chain employs TRBV19 and TRBJ2-2, with D unresolved. The CDR3 length is 13 residues. Germline CDR1 and CDR2: LNHDA and SQIVND (reference sequence). V lost 6 bases to trimming and J lost 2 bases, with 7 bases between them. The CDR3 DNA follows: TGTGCCAGTAGCCAGGCTAACACCGGGGAGCTGTTTTTT. It translates to CASSQANTGELFF.

The V and J genes are TRBV9 and TRBJ2-5, with D tentatively TRBD1 (7 bases). The V end lost 2 bases, the J end lost 2 bases, and 13 bases lay between the germline ends. The CDR3 runs to 15 residues. Germline CDR1 SGDLS, CDR2 YYNGEE. The CDR3 reads CASSVTAGQQETQYF. The CDR3 nucleotides read TGTGCCAGCAGCGTGACGGCGGGACAGCAAGAGACCCAGTACTTC.

The rearrangement joins TRBV11-3 to TRBJ2-1, with TRBD2 matching 13 bases. After removal of 2 bases from V and 6 bases from J, the junction contained 7 bases not matched to a gene. There are 17 residues in the CDR3. Germline CDR1 SGHNT, CDR2 YENEEA. For the CDR3, the DNA is TGTGCCAGCAGCTTACGAACTAGCGGGAGGGTTGGCAATGAGCAGTTCTTC. The encoded protein is CASSLRTSGRVGNEQFF.

The chain links TRBV28 to TRBJ1-1, with D perhaps TRBD1 (5 bases). Trimming took off 4 bases at V and 0 bases at J, with 15 bases between the two ends. Germline V CDR1 and CDR2: MDHEN, SYDVKM. This CDR3 is 16 amino acids long. This chain's CDR3 is CASSSGSRGMNTEAFF. The CDR3 DNA reads as TGTGCCAGCAGTTCCGGGTCCCGGGGCATGAACACTGAAGCTTTCTTT.

This CDR3 is CASRFLSGELFF. Here the CDR3 DNA reads TGTGCCAGCCGATTCTTGTCCGGGGAGCTGTTTTTT. V is TRBV28 and J is TRBJ2-2; D not resolved. The CDR3 covers 12 residues. With 8 bases removed from V and 6 bases from J, the gap between germline ends came to 10 bases. The germline V gene has CDR1 MDHEN and CDR2 SYDVKM.

V and J are TRBV19 and TRBJ1-2; D ambiguous. This CDR3 contains 15 residues. Germline CDR1 is LNHDA and CDR2 is SQIVND (reference sequence). The V end was cut by 3 bases, the J end by 2 bases, with 13 bases between. The CDR3 region is CASSIADPRNYGYTF. The CDR3 DNA reads as TGTGCCAGTAGTATCGCTGACCCAAGGAACTATGGCTACACCTTC.

This sequence joins TRBV14 and TRBJ1-1; D is unresolved. CDR1 is SGHDN, CDR2 FVKESK, per germline. V was pared by 2 bases and J by 5 bases, with 12 bases between. The CDR3 is made up of 14 amino acids. CDR3 coding DNA: TGTGCCAGCAGCCAACGGACGTTTGGGACTGAAGCTTTCTTT. Translated: CASSQRTFGTEAFF.

This chain uses TRBV6-8 with TRBJ2-2; D gene uncertain. Trimming removed 9 bases at V and 0 bases at J, with 8 bases between. The CDR3 runs 13 residues. Germline CDR1 is MNHGY and CDR2 is SAAAGT. The CDR3 DNA is TGTGCCAGTTGGCACCCGAACACCGGGGAGCTGTTTTTT. Translation: CASWHPNTGELFF.

The rearrangement links TRBV6-8 to TRBJ2-3, with 7 bases identical to TRBD2. The CDR3 has 15 amino acids. Trimming at V came to 8 bases and at J to 2 bases, leaving 10 bases not matched to a gene. Per the germline V gene, CDR1 is MNHGY and CDR2 is SAAAGT. The CDR3 bases are TGTGCCAGCGGCCGGGGAGGGGAGGCCACAGATACGCAGTATTTT. Translating gives CASGRGGEATDTQYF.

This clone turned up a few times. This sequence joins TRBV28 and TRBJ1-6; TRBD1 aligns across 7 bases. The J segment lost 9 bases and the V segment lost 2 bases, leaving 13 bases of the junction unmatched. Germline CDR1 reads MDHEN; CDR2 reads SYDVKM. The CDR3 is made up of 17 amino acids. DNA for the CDR3: TGTGCCAGCAGTTTAATACAGGGGAGCGGTACCGGTTCACCCCTCCACTTT. Amino acid sequence: CASSLIQGSGTGSPLHF.

This clone appeared a few times. The gene calls are TRBV11-3 and TRBJ2-1, with D possibly called TRBD1 or TRBD2 (6 bases each). This CDR3 has 14 amino acids. V was pared by 6 bases and J by 7 bases, with 16 bases between. The germline CDR1 and CDR2 sequences are SGHNT and YENEEA. The CDR3 nucleotides are TGTGCCAGCAGGACCGTGGGGGGCGGGAATGAGCAGTTCTTC. Its protein product is CASRTVGGGNEQFF. The full variable domain, rest sourced from reference TRBV11-3 and TRBJ2-1, is EAGVVQSPRYKIIEKKQPVAFWCNPISGHNTLYWYLQNLGQGPELLIRYENEEAVDDSQLPKDRFSAERLKGVDSTLKIQPAELGDSAVYLCASRTVGGGNEQFFGPGTRLTVL.

The gene calls are TRBV19 and TRBJ2-7, with unresolved D. Per germline, CDR1 LNHDA and CDR2 SQIVND (reference sequence). V was shortened by 4 bases and J by 5 bases, with 15 bases between the two germline ends. The CDR3 totals 14 residues. The CDR3 DNA sequence: TGTGCCAGTAGTAGGTGGGTCGAAAGCCACGAGCAGTACTTC. Protein product: CASSRWVESHEQYF. The full variable domain, with the rest looked up from reference TRBV19 and TRBJ2-7, is DGGITQSPKYLFRKEGQNVTLSCEQNLNHDAMYWYRQDPGQGLRLIYYSQIVNDFQKGDIAEGYSVSREKKESFPLTVTSAQKNPTAFYLCASSRWVESHEQYFGPGTRLTVT.

The chain is built from TRBV6-8 and TRBJ2-1; TRBD1 matches 8 bases. The CDR3 covers 15 residues. From germline, CDR1 is MNHGY and CDR2 SAAAGT. Germline trimming cut 6 bases from V and 5 bases from J; bases unmatched to any gene: 9. The CDR3 region is CASSSQGAWDNEQFF. The CDR3 coding sequence is TGTGCCAGCAGCTCCCAGGGGGCTTGGGACAATGAGCAGTTCTTC.

The V gene is TRBV7-6, the J gene TRBJ2-7; D is unclear. Trimming took off 2 bases at V and 3 bases at J, with 11 bases between the two ends. The CDR3 has 14 residues. The germline V gene encodes CDR1 SGHVS and CDR2 FNYEAQ. The CDR3 is CASSLRSRGYEQYF. The CDR3 DNA follows: TGTGCCAGCAGCTTACGCTCCCGAGGCTACGAGCAGTACTTC.

The chain combines TRBV19 with TRBJ1-5, with D possibly being TRBD1 (6 bases). This CDR3 has 14 residues. V shed 2 bases and J shed 9 bases, with 14 bases lying between them. The germline V gene has CDR1 LNHDA and CDR2 SQIVND (reference sequence). CDR3 DNA: TGTGCCAGTAGTATATTACAGGGCGGTGGGCCCCAGCATTTT. Protein sequence: CASSILQGGGPQHF.

V and J are TRBV6-8 and TRBJ2-1, with a tentative D call TRBD2 (6 bases). The V end was cut by 6 bases, the J end by 6 bases, with 18 bases between. This CDR3 has 15 amino acids. The germline CDR1 and CDR2 sequences are MNHGY and SAAAGT. CDR3 protein: CASSSTLAAGNEQFF. CDR3 DNA sequence: TGTGCCAGCAGCTCCACACTCGCAGCGGGCAATGAGCAGTTCTTC.

The chain uses TRBV25-1 and TRBJ2-1, with 7 bases matching TRBD2. The V and J ends lost 4 bases and 2 bases, in that order; junction bases with no gene match: 5. The CDR3 length is 15 residues. Germline CDR1 and CDR2: MGHDK and SYGVNS. CDR3 DNA: TGTGCCAGCAGTGTTCTAGCGGAAACCTACAATGAGCAGTTCTTC. This translates into CASSVLAETYNEQFF.

The chain carries TRBV6-8 and TRBJ1-1, with a weak D call TRBD1 (6 bases). The V end was cut by 6 bases, the J end by 9 bases, with 14 bases between. Germline V CDR1 and CDR2: MNHGY, SAAAGT. CDR3 length equals 12 residues. As DNA, the CDR3 is TGTGCCAGCAGGGATCCGGGACACAAAGCTTTCTTT. As protein: CASRDPGHKAFF.

This clone rates as medium-sized (0.01 to 0.1%). The chain is built from TRBV11-3 and TRBJ1-2; D uncertain. V was trimmed by 3 bases and J by 1 base, leaving 12 bases between them. CDR1 and CDR2 from the germline V gene are SGHNT and YENEEA. The CDR3 runs to 15 residues. The CDR3 is CASSLDGQSNYGYTF. The CDR3 DNA reads TGTGCCAGCAGCTTGGACGGGCAGAGTAACTATGGCTACACCTTC.

Details on this clone: Within the sample, other DNA sequences also encode this same CDR3. The V gene is TRBV30, the J gene TRBJ2-1; no reliable D call. V lost 0 bases and J lost 8, with 8 bases in between. CDR3 size: 12 residues. Germline CDR1 and CDR2: GTSNPN and SVGIG (reference sequence). The CDR3 sequence: CAWSVLGDEQFF. The CDR3 DNA follows: TGTGCCTGGAGTGTACTCGGAGATGAGCAGTTCTTC.

This chain links TRBV10-2 with TRBJ2-7, with no clear D. CDR1 and CDR2 from the germline V gene are WSHSY and SAAADI. Between the trimmed V and J ends, which lost 6 bases and 4 bases, there was a span of 13 bases. The CDR3 loop spans 13 amino acids. The DNA of the CDR3 is TGCGCCAGCAGCGTGGGCCATGGATACGAGCAGTACTTC. Encoded protein: CASSVGHGYEQYF.

The genes are TRBV19 and TRBJ1-1, with D possibly TRBD1 on 5 matching bases. The germline V gene encodes CDR1 LNHDA and CDR2 SQIVND (reference sequence). The CDR3 totals 15 residues. The V gene lost 5 bases and the J gene lost 1 base, with 14 bases spanning the gap. The CDR3 DNA reads TGTGCCAGTAGTCCCCGCCGGGGGGGGAACACTGAAGCTTTCTTT. This codes for CASSPRRGGNTEAFF.

This CDR3 reads CASIRRVGSSNHEQYF. Here the CDR3 DNA reads TGTGCCAGCATTCGAAGGGTAGGGAGCTCAAACCACGAGCAGTACTTC. The rearrangement joins TRBV6-4 to TRBJ2-7, with a weak D call TRBD2 (5 bases). The V gene's germline CDR1 is MRHNA and CDR2 SNTAGT. CDR3 length equals 16 residues. Trimming left V 7 bases short and J 5 bases short, with 24 bases between.

This clone was seen only a few times. The chain employs TRBV30 and TRBJ2-7, with D possibly being TRBD2 (5 bases). Germline V lookup: CDR1 GTSNPN, CDR2 SVGIG (reference sequence). This CDR3 region has 13 residues. V was clipped by 2 bases and J by 4 bases, with 12 bases between them. The CDR3 loop reads CAWSPLVGYEQYF. CDR3 sequence (DNA): TGTGCCTGGAGTCCACTAGTGGGGTACGAGCAGTACTTC. The full variable domain, rest sourced from reference TRBV30 and TRBJ2-7, is SQTIHQWPATLVQPVGSPLSLECTVEGTSNPNLYWYRQAAGRGLQLLFYSVGIGQISSEVPQNLSASRPQDRQFILSSKKLLLSDSGFYLCAWSPLVGYEQYFGPGTRLTVT.

V is TRBV10-2 and J is TRBJ1-1; 7 bases line up with TRBD1. The V segment lost 8 bases and the J segment 4 bases; nucleotides outside the gene matches: 7. This CDR3 region has 13 residues. CDR1 and CDR2 (germline): WSHSY, SAAADI. Written as DNA, the CDR3 is TGCGCCAGCCAGACAGGGCCGGTCACTGAAGCTTTCTTT. It encodes CASQTGPVTEAFF.

This clone showed up just a few times. CDR3 sequence: CASSQAWQANTEAFF. As DNA, the CDR3 is TGCGCCAGCAGCCAAGCGTGGCAGGCGAACACTGAAGCTTTCTTT. This chain joins TRBV4-1 and TRBJ1-1; the D is unclear. The germline V gene has CDR1 MGHRA and CDR2 YSYEKL. The CDR3 runs 15 residues. V shed 1 base and J shed 1 base, with 10 bases lying between them.